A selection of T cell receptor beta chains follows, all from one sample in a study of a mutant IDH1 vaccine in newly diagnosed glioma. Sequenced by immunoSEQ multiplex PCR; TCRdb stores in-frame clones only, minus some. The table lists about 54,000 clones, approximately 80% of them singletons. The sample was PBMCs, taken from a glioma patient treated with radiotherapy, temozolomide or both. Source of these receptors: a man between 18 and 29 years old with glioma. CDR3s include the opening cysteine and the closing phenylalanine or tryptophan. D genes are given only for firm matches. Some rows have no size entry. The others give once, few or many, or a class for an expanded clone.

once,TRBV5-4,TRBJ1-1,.,CASSPGGGTNTEAFF,TGTGCCAGCAGCCCTGGCGGAGGGACTAACACTGAAGCTTTCTTT
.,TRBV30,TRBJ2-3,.,CAWSWGASRTDTQYF,TGTGCCTGGAGCTGGGGCGCGTCCAGAACAGATACGCAGTATTTT
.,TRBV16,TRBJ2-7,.,CASSLLGRGALYEQYF,TGTGCCAGCAGCCTCCTGGGGCGAGGGGCCCTCTACGAGCAGTACTTC
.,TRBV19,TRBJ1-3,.,CASSIAQGGASGNTIYF,TGTGCCAGTAGTATAGCGCAAGGGGGTGCCTCTGGAAACACCATATATTTT
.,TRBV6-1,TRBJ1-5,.,CASSAGTVSNQPQHF,TGTGCCAGCAGTGCCGGGACCGTTAGCAATCAGCCCCAGCATTTT
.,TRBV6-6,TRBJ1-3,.,CASIGPGYTIYF,TGTGCCAGCATCGGGCCCGGGTACACCATATATTTT
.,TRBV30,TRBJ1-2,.,CAWTRRTDYGYTF,TGTGCCTGGACCCGGCGAACAGACTATGGCTACACCTTC
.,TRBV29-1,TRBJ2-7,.,CSVEDEGSYEQYF,TGCAGCGTTGAAGATGAAGGGTCCTACGAGCAGTACTTC
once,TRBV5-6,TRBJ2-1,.,CASIQGVTNEQFF,TGTGCCAGCATCCAGGGAGTTACGAATGAGCAGTTCTTC
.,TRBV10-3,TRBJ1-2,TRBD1,CAIRDRGRGGYTF,TGTGCCATCAGGGACAGGGGGCGCGGAGGCTACACCTTC
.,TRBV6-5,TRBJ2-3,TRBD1,CAILDRGTDTQYF,TGTGCCATTTTAGACAGGGGTACAGATACGCAGTATTTT
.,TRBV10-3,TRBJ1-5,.,CAISEGRNSNQPQHF,TGTGCCATCAGTGAGGGACGGAATAGCAATCAGCCCCAGCATTTT
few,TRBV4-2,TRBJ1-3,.,CASSQGPNSGNTIYF,TGTGCCAGCAGTCAGGGACCGAACTCTGGAAACACCATATATTTT
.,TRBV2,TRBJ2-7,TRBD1,CASSEPTGTGAYEQYF,TGTGCCAGCAGTGAGCCCACCGGGACAGGGGCCTACGAGCAGTACTTC
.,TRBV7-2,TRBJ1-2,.,CASSRGGGNGYTF,TGTGCCAGCAGTCGGGGTGGGGGGAATGGCTACACCTTC
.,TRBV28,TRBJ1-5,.,CASSLLVSANQPQHF,TGTGCCAGCAGTTTACTGGTTTCGGCGAATCAGCCCCAGCATTTT
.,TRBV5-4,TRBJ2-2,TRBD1,CASSTKTGKNGELFF,TGTGCCAGCAGCACAAAGACAGGGAAGAACGGGGAGCTGTTTTTT
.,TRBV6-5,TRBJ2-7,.,CASSYSGTSYEQYF,TGTGCCAGCAGTTACTCGGGTACCTCCTACGAGCAGTACTTC
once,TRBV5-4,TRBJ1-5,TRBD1,CASSLGPGGGNQPQHF,TGTGCCAGCAGCTTGGGACCAGGGGGTGGCAATCAGCCCCAGCATTTT
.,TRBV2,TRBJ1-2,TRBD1,CASRQDRGRYGYGYTF,TGTGCCAGCAGACAGGACAGGGGGCGATACGGCTATGGCTACACCTTC
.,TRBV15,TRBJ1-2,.,CATREGRVNYGYTF,TGTGCCACCAGGGAGGGGAGGGTTAACTATGGCTACACCTTC
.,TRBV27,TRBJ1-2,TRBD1,CASSLSDRGIYGYTF,TGTGCCAGCAGTTTATCGGACAGGGGGATCTATGGCTACACCTTC